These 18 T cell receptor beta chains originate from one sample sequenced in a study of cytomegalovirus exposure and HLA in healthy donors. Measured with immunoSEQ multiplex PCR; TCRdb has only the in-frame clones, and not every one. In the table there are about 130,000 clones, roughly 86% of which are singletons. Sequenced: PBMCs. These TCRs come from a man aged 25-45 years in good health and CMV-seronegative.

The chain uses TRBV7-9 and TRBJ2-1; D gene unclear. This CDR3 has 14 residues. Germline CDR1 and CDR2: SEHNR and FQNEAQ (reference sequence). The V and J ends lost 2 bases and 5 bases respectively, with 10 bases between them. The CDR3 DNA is TGTGCCAGCAGCTTAATTGAGCAGGACAATGAGCAGTTCTTC. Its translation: CASSLIEQDNEQFF.

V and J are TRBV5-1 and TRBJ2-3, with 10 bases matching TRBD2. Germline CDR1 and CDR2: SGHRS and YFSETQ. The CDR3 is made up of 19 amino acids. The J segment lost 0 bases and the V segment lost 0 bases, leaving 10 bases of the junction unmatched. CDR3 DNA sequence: TGCGCCAGCAGCTTGGAGGAGGCTAGCGGGAGCTCTAGCACAGATACGCAGTATTTT. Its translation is CASSLEEASGSSSTDTQYF.

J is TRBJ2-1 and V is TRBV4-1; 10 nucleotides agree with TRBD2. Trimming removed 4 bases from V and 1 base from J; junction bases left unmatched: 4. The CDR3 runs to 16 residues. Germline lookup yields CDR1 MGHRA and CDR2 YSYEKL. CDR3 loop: CASSPQAGGSYNEQFF. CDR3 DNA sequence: TGCGCCAGCAGCCCGCAAGCGGGAGGGTCCTACAATGAGCAGTTCTTC.

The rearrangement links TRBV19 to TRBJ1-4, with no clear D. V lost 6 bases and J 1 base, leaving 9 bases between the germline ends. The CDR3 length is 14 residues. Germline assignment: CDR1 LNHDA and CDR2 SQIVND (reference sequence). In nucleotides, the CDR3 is TGTGCCAGTAGGGTTGGAGGAACTAATGAAAAACTGTTTTTT. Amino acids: CASRVGGTNEKLFF.

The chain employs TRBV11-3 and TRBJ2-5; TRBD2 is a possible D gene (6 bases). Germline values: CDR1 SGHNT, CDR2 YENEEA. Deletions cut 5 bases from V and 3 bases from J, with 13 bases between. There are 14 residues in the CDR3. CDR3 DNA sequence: TGTGCCAGCAGCATAGGGGACTGGGAAGAGACCCAGTACTTC. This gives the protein CASSIGDWEETQYF.

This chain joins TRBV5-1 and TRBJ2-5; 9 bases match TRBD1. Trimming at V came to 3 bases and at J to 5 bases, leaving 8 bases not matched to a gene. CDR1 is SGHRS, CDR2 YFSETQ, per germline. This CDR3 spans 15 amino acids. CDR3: CASSYRDRELETQYF. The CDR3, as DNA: TGCGCCAGCAGCTACCGGGACAGGGAGTTGGAGACCCAGTACTTC.

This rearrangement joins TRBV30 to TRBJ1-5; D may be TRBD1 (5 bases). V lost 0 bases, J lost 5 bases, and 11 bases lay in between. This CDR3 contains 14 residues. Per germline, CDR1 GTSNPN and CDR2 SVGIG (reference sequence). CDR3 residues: CAWSVLGGDQPQHF. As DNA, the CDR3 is TGTGCCTGGAGTGTACTCGGGGGGGATCAGCCCCAGCATTTT.

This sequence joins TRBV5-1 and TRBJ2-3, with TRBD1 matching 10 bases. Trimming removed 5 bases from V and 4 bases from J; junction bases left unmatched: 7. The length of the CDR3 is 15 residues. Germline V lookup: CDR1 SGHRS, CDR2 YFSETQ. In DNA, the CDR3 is TGCGCCAGCAGGTTGATGACAGGGGGCGCAGATACGCAGTATTTT. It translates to CASRLMTGGADTQYF.

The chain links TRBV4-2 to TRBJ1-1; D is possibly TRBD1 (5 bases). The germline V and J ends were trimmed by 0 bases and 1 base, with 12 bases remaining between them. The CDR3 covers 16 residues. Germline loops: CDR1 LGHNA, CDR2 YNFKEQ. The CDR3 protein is CASSQEWGGKNTEAFF. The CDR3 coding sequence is TGTGCCAGCAGCCAAGAGTGGGGGGGGAAGAACACTGAAGCTTTCTTT.

The CDR3 loop reads CASSYSTKQETQYF. Here the CDR3 DNA reads TGTGCCAGCAGTTACTCGACAAAACAAGAGACCCAGTACTTC. This chain uses TRBV6-5 with TRBJ2-5; D unclear. The germline V gene has CDR1 MNHEY and CDR2 SVGAGI. The V and J ends lost 0 bases and 2 bases respectively, with 7 bases between them. This CDR3 region has 14 residues.

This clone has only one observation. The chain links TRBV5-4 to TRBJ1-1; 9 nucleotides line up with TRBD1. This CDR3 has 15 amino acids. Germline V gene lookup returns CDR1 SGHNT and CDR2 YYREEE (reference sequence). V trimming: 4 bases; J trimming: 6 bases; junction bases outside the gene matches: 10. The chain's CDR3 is CASSRKTGGLAEAFF. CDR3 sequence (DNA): TGTGCCAGCAGCCGAAAGACAGGGGGGCTTGCTGAAGCTTTCTTT.

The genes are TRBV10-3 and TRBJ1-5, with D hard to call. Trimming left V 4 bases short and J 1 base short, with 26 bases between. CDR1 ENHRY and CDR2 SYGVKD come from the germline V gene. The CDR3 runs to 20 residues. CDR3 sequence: CAISAEGELIWGGSNQPQHF. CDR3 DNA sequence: TGTGCCATCAGTGCAGAGGGCGAACTTATATGGGGAGGGAGCAATCAGCCCCAGCATTTT.

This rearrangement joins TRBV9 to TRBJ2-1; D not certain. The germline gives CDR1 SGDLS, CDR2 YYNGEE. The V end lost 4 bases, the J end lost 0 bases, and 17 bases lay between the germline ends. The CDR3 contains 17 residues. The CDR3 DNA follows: TGTGCCAGCAGCTCCAAAGTAGTTCCTAGCTCCTACAATGAGCAGTTCTTC. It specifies CASSSKVVPSSYNEQFF.

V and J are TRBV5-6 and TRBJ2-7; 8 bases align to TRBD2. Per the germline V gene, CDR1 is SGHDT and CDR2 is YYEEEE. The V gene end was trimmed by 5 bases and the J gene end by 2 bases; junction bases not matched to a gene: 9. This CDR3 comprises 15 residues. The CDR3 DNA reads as TGTGCCAGCAGATTCAGCGGGAGTGTCCCCTACGAGCAGTACTTC. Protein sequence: CASRFSGSVPYEQYF.

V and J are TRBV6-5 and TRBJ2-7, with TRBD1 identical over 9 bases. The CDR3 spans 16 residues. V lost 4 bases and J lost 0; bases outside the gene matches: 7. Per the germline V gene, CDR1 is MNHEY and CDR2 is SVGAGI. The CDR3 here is CASSSGGQGSSYEQYF. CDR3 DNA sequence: TGTGCCAGCAGTTCCGGGGGACAGGGCAGCTCCTACGAGCAGTACTTC.

Written as DNA, the CDR3 is TGCGCCAGCAGCCGGACGACAGGGGACAATTCACCCCTCCACTTT. Residues: CASSRTTGDNSPLHF. This chain links TRBV5-1 with TRBJ1-6, with 8 bases aligning to TRBD1. The trim removed 4 bases at V and 7 bases at J, leaving 7 bases unmatched. CDR3 length: 15 residues. CDR1 and CDR2 from the germline V gene are SGHRS and YFSETQ.

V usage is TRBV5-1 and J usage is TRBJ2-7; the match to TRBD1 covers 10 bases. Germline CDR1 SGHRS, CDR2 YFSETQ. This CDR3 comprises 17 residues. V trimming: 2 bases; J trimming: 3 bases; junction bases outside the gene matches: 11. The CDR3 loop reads CASSFFPTGGGIYEQYF. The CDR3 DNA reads TGCGCCAGCAGCTTTTTTCCGACAGGGGGCGGGATCTACGAGCAGTACTTC. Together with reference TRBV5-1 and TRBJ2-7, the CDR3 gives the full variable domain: KAGVTQTPRYLIKTRGQQVTLSCSPISGHRSVSWYQQTPGQGLQFLFEYFSETQRNKGNFPGRFSGRQFSNSRSEMNVSTLELGDSALYLCASSFFPTGGGIYEQYFGPGTRLTVT.

CDR3 amino acids: CASSWTGDSTGELFF. The CDR3 region has the DNA TGTGCCAGCAGTTGGACAGGGGACAGCACCGGGGAGCTGTTTTTT. This chain uses TRBV11-2 with TRBJ2-2; 9 bases fit TRBD1. This CDR3 has 15 residues. V was clipped by 6 bases and J by 4 bases; unmatched bases: 6. CDR1 is SGHAT and CDR2 is FQNNGV in the germline V gene. The full variable domain, completed using reference TRBV11-2 and TRBJ2-2, is EAGVAQSPRYKIIEKRQSVAFWCNPISGHATLYWYQQILGQGPKLLIQFQNNGVVDDSQLPKDRFSAERLKGVDSTLKIQPAKLEDSAVYLCASSWTGDSTGELFFGEGSRLTVL.